These 20 T cell receptor beta chains originate from one sample sequenced in a study of identical twins. TCRdb re-derived calls from the 5' RACE reads in MiXCR, one entry per CDR3 protein. The repertoire consists of about 920,000 distinct CDR3 sequences, with about 12% occurring once and the leading ten covering around 1.5%. These data are also associated with another study on yellow fever vaccine responses in identical twins.

The sample consisted of PBMCs. The receptor source for this set is a woman aged 18-29 years in good health.

This clonotype was detected many times. The rearrangement joins TRBV12-3 or TRBV12-4 to TRBJ1-5; D ambiguous. Trimming shortened V by 5 bases and J by 9 bases, and 14 bases separated the two germline ends. The CDR3 runs 13 residues. CDR3 protein: CASSKGGNGPQHF. The CDR3 nucleotides are TGTGCCAGCAGTAAAGGAGGGAATGGGCCCCAGCATTTT.

This clonotype was seen ten or more times. This sequence joins TRBV25-1 and TRBJ1-5, with TRBD1 matching 7 bases. The CDR3 totals 15 residues. V trimming: 1 base; J trimming: 2 bases; junction bases outside the gene matches: 2. Germline V lookup: CDR1 MGHDK, CDR2 SYGVNS. CDR3 protein: CASSESTGGNQPQHF. In DNA form, the CDR3 reads TGTGCCAGCAGTGAATCTACAGGGGGCAATCAGCCCCAGCATTTT.

This clonotype was found a few times. The chain uses TRBV24-1 and TRBJ2-2; the D gene is possibly TRBD1 (6 bases). Trimming stripped 7 bases from V and 3 bases from J, with 14 bases between. The CDR3 covers 15 residues. CDR1 KGHDR and CDR2 SFDVKD come from the germline V gene. This CDR3 is CATRSGTTDTGELFF. CDR3 in DNA: TGTGCCACCAGATCCGGGACAACGGACACCGGGGAGCTGTTTTTT.

This clonotype was observed many times. The rearrangement links TRBV5-1 to TRBJ2-1, with D uncertain. Deletions cut 0 bases from V and 5 bases from J, with 21 bases between. CDR1 SGHRS and CDR2 YFSETQ come from the germline V gene. This CDR3 region has 18 residues. The CDR3 reads CASSLGSLVLWENNEQFF. DNA for the CDR3: TGCGCCAGCAGCTTGGGTAGTCTTGTTTTATGGGAAAACAATGAGCAGTTCTTC.

The genes are TRBV12-3 or TRBV12-4 and TRBJ1-3; D ambiguous. The CDR3 sequence is 15 residues long. V was pared by 3 bases and J by 1 base, with 10 bases between. CDR3 loop: CASSFGQMSGNTIYF. As DNA, the CDR3 is TGTGCCAGCAGTTTTGGGCAGATGTCTGGAAACACCATATATTTT.

The chain combines TRBV20-1 with TRBJ2-1, with D perhaps matching TRBD2 (5 bases). V was cut by 3 bases and J by 5 bases, with 17 bases left in between. Germline V gene data show CDR1 as DFQATT and CDR2 as SNEGSKA (reference sequence). The CDR3 runs to 15 residues. CDR3 sequence reads: CSASFLGGSHNEQFF. The CDR3 coding sequence is TGCAGTGCTAGTTTCCTGGGTGGGAGCCACAATGAGCAGTTCTTC.

The chain recombines TRBV2 with TRBJ2-4; TRBD1 matches at 9 bases. After removal of 3 bases from V and 3 bases from J, the junction contained 3 bases not matched to a gene. Germline V CDR1 and CDR2: SNHLY, FYNNEI. CDR3 length: 15 amino acids. For the CDR3, the DNA is TGTGCCAGCAGTGACCCGGACAGGGGCAAAAACATTCAGTACTTC. Amino acids: CASSDPDRGKNIQYF.

The chain employs TRBV29-1 and TRBJ1-1; D is ambiguous. The V and J ends lost 6 bases and 0 bases respectively, with 11 bases between them. CDR1 is SQVTM and CDR2 is ANQGSEA in the germline V gene. CDR3 length: 13 amino acids. For the CDR3, the DNA is TGCAGCGTCCACGGCAGGTTGAACACTGAAGCTTTCTTT. Amino acid sequence: CSVHGRLNTEAFF.

V is TRBV12-3 or TRBV12-4 and J is TRBJ1-2, with TRBD1 as a possible D gene (5 bases). The CDR3 runs 12 residues. V lost 7 bases and J lost 4, with 10 bases in between. The CDR3 DNA is TGTGCCAGCACCCAGGGTCCCTATGGCTACACCTTC. It yields the protein CASTQGPYGYTF.

This clonotype showed up just a few times. V usage is TRBV27 and J usage is TRBJ1-6; 7 bases are a match to TRBD1. V trimming: 4 bases; J trimming: 6 bases; junction bases outside the gene matches: 6. Germline V CDR1 and CDR2: MNHEY, SMNVEV (reference sequence). The CDR3 covers 15 residues. CDR3 sequence reads: CASSSRTGGNSPLHF. DNA of the CDR3: TGTGCCAGCAGTTCCCGGACAGGCGGTAATTCACCCCTCCACTTT.

This clonotype was observed a handful of times. This rearrangement joins TRBV28 to TRBJ1-5; 7 positions agree with TRBD1. CDR3 length equals 15 residues. Germline-derived CDR1 and CDR2 are MDHEN and SYDVKM. V lost 2 bases and J lost 7; bases outside the gene matches: 8. DNA for the CDR3: TGTGCCAGCAGTTTAGAGAGGGGGCAGGGACAGCCCCAGCATTTT. Protein: CASSLERGQGQPQHF.

This clonotype was counted a few times. The CDR3 DNA is TGCAGTGCTAGGGGGCGGGTTGGTTACTACAATGAGCAGTTCTTC. It codes for CSARGRVGYYNEQFF. The chain combines TRBV20-1 with TRBJ2-1; D could derive from TRBD1 or TRBD2 (5 bases each). Germline assignment: CDR1 DFQATT and CDR2 SNEGSKA (reference sequence). The CDR3 is 15 residues long. Deletions cut 3 bases from V and 3 bases from J, with 15 bases between.

V gene TRBV9 combines with J gene TRBJ2-7; tentative D call: TRBD2 (6 bases). The CDR3 spans 14 residues. Trimming shortened V by 0 bases and J by 2 bases, and 9 bases separated the two germline ends. Germline V CDR1 and CDR2: SGDLS, YYNGEE. CDR3: CASSVEVAAYEQYF. In DNA form, the CDR3 reads TGTGCCAGCAGCGTAGAAGTAGCGGCCTACGAGCAGTACTTC.

Only a few counts were recorded for this clonotype. The chain carries TRBV12-3 or TRBV12-4 and TRBJ2-5, with D perhaps matching TRBD2 (5 bases). V was pared by 3 bases and J by 10 bases, with 15 bases between. The CDR3 length is 13 residues. CDR3 bases: TGTGCCAGCAGTTTTTCGGTCCCGGCGGGCCAGTACTTC. It is translated as CASSFSVPAGQYF.

This clonotype was picked up a small number of times. The CDR3 protein is CAIQALLAGGLSSYNEQFF. The DNA of the CDR3 is TGTGCCATACAGGCCCTACTAGCGGGGGGGCTTAGCTCCTACAATGAGCAGTTCTTC. The chain joins TRBV10-3 to TRBJ2-1; 13 bases align to TRBD2. Germline values: CDR1 ENHRY, CDR2 SYGVKD. V dropped 9 bases and J dropped 0; count of bases not matched to a gene: 14. This CDR3 has 19 amino acids.

This clonotype was recorded many times. The chain uses TRBV12-3 or TRBV12-4 and TRBJ2-3; D is unresolved. V gave up 6 bases and J gave up 0 bases, with 19 bases separating them. The CDR3 covers 17 residues. The CDR3 is CASRSLTDPDSTDTQYF. The CDR3 coding sequence is TGTGCCAGCAGATCACTAACGGACCCCGACAGCACAGATACGCAGTATTTT.

This clonotype was counted at least ten times. V is TRBV20-1 and J is TRBJ2-5; weak D call: TRBD2 (7 bases). CDR1 DFQATT and CDR2 SNEGSKA come from the germline V gene (reference sequence). CDR3 length: 14 residues. Trimming took 3 bases from V and 3 from J, leaving 14 bases between them. The CDR3: CSARLGGVKETQYF. The DNA of the CDR3 is TGCAGTGCTAGGCTAGGGGGGGTTAAAGAGACCCAGTACTTC.

This clonotype was counted only a few times. The rearrangement links TRBV9 to TRBJ2-1, with 14 bases lining up with TRBD2. This CDR3 is 16 amino acids long. From germline, CDR1 is SGDLS and CDR2 YYNGEE. J was trimmed by 13 bases and V by 3 bases; bases with no gene match: 12. The CDR3 here is CASSAPGLAGAFSQFF. The CDR3 bases are TGTGCCAGCAGCGCACCGGGACTAGCGGGAGCTTTTTCCCAGTTCTTC.

V is TRBV7-9 and J is TRBJ2-1; perhaps TRBD2 as D (5 bases). CDR1 and CDR2 from the germline V gene are SEHNR and FQNEAQ (reference sequence). The length of the CDR3 is 14 residues. Trimming removed 4 bases at V and 4 bases at J, with 11 bases between. The CDR3 DNA sequence: TGTGCCAGCAGCTCTGTTAGCGAATACAATGAGCAGTTCTTC. Encoded protein: CASSSVSEYNEQFF.

The chain couples TRBV29-1 to TRBJ2-1; 13 bases align to TRBD2. The CDR3 has 13 amino acids. With V trimmed by 6 bases and J by 10 bases, 6 bases remained unmatched. Germline assignment: CDR1 SQVTM and CDR2 ANQGSEA. The DNA of the CDR3 is TGCAGCGTAACTAGCGGGAGGGCCCGGGAGCAGTTCTTC. Amino acid sequence: CSVTSGRAREQFF.